This T cell receptor (beta chain) was captured in a study of beta chain features in type 1 diabetes. V was pared by 7 bases and J by 7 bases, with 26 bases between. The CDR3 has 16 amino acids. Germline V gene data show CDR1 as LNHNV and CDR2 as YYDKDF (reference sequence). General study findings and limits: It was among patients, rather than healthy donors, that naive, central memory and Treg TCRB repertoires appeared more similar. There was a moderate but significant shortening of TCRB CDR3s in all four CD4+ subsets of Type 1 diabetes patients. A pattern of fewer insertions and more deletions at VDJ junctions was seen in type 1 diabetes patients.

With respect to this clone: Its antigen is undetermined.

Every bit of the isolated RNA underwent reverse transcription, so sequencing read expressed TCRB transcripts. The assay was immunoSEQ multiplex PCR, and TCRdb's table has in-frame clones only and misses some. The table shows about 280,000 clones, with roughly 15% occurring only once. Blood was collected once per donor into heparin, averaging approximately 110 mL. The receptor was derived from a man aged 18 to 30 with type 1 diabetes. The sequenced sample consisted of naive CD4+ T cells from blood. V is TRBV15 and J is TRBJ2-7, with D possibly matching TRBD2 (5 bases). The chain's CDR3 is CATTPRGGPTTTEQYF. The CDR3 bases are TGTGCCACCACCCCACGTGGAGGTCCCACGACTACGGAGCAGTACTTC. The full variable domain, its missing parts supplied by reference TRBV15 and TRBJ2-7, is DAMVIQNPRYQVTQFGKPVTLSCSQTLNHNVMYWYQQKSSQAPKLLFHYYDKDFNNEADTPDNFQSRRPNTSFCFLDIRSPGLGDTAMYLCATTPRGGPTTTEQYFGPGTRLTVT.